This TCR beta chain emerged from a study of OX40 agonist ivuxolimab in advanced cancers. The assay was immunoSEQ multiplex PCR, and TCRdb's table has in-frame clones only and misses some. The sample yields 55,000 to 90,000 clones, around 83% seen once. The CDR3 spans 15 residues. The V gene's germline CDR1 is SGHRS and CDR2 YFSETQ. V lost 2 bases and J lost 9; bases outside the gene matches: 11. Sequences were derived from CD4+ or CD8+ T cells sorted from blood, sampled in a trial of the OX40 agonist ivuxolimab. The chain is built from TRBV5-1 and TRBJ2-1, with 7 bases that match TRBD1. This receptor was identified in an adult with an advanced solid tumor such as melanoma, head and neck, liver or kidney cancer. The CDR3 protein is CASSLVLKQGSEQFF. The CDR3 nucleotides read TGCGCCAGCAGCTTAGTCCTGAAACAGGGGAGTGAGCAGTTCTTC.